A single T cell receptor (beta chain) is shown here with its context. The antigen is unknown. The data were obtained in a study of cytomegalovirus exposure and HLA in healthy donors. The PCR contained 60 Vbeta and 13 Jbeta primers. The repertoire was sequenced with immunoSEQ multiplex PCR; TCRdb's copy has only in-frame clones and lacks some. This table has fewer than 95,000 clones, 73% appearing once. Findings and caveats of the study: V segments that were indistinguishable, TRBV6-2 and TRBV6-3 among them, were omitted from analysis. For TCR beta chains, V- and J-gene trimming was later linked to a missense DCLRE1C variant.

This CDR3 spans 15 amino acids. The V end was cut by 0 bases, the J end by 0 bases, with 6 bases between. Germline CDR1 LGHNA, CDR2 YNFKEQ. Sequenced: PBMCs. The source is a woman aged 40 to 50 in good health and CMV-seropositive. This chain links TRBV4-2 with TRBJ1-3; D is ambiguous. The CDR3 here is CASSQESSSGNTIYF. The CDR3, as DNA: TGTGCCAGCAGCCAAGAGTCCAGCTCTGGAAACACCATATATTTT.